What follows describes a single T cell receptor (beta chain). No antigen is known for it. There are no base qualities to consult, and no much larger clone falls within one base. The sample belongs to a study of blood T cell repertoires in COVID-19 (dated by TCRdb to 2020 to 2022). Study-wide context: Collaborator samples came from the United States, Italy and Spain and covered acute and convalescent phases of COVID-19. Subjects who had been exposed to COVID-19, were actively infected with it, or had recovered from it provided the deeply sampled blood TCRbeta repertoires that made up the dataset. The repertoires were released in a freely available public database meant as a resource for research on the immune response to SARS-CoV-2. The sample metadata nearly always contained a de-identified subject ID, COVID-19 status, age in years and sex. Where HLA class I and class II types were available, the types were taken from metadata supplied by the sample provider, not from assay-based typing. The samples were drawn from the first 160 participants of the ongoing ImmuneRACE study and from over 950 subjects provided by 6 global collaborators. The material from the prospective study consisted of cDNA or gDNA derived from T cells, B-cell-depleted T cells, or PBMCs. Broader findings and caveats from the paper: The quantity of clinical and demographic metadata differed by source and by participant and was supplied without curation.

TCRbeta CDR3 regions were amplified from genomic DNA by means of the immunoSEQ Assay, a bias-controlled multiplex PCR. The original pipeline was this. The number of nucleated cells in each sample was estimated by amplification of reference gene primers within the assay. Sequence reads were collapsed and filtered to measure the absolute abundance of every unique TCRbeta CDR3 rearrangement. For each sample, productive Simpson clonality was calculated as the square root of Simpson's diversity index over productive rearrangements. TCRdb took over this immuneACCESS table, retaining in-frame rearrangements with V and J assigned. Such tables are incomplete; in checked studies, under half of the missing clones stem from an unresolved V gene, and the remainder is unexplained. That table furnishes V, J and clone size, whereas the DNA furnished D and trimming. Across this sample there are approximately 220,000 clones, with about 80% seen only once. The ten largest clones add up to approximately 4.9% of the sample.

Spanning cysteine to phenylalanine, the CDR3 consists of 15 amino acids. Only the CDR3 region is kept as DNA, spanning 45 bases read in frame from base 1. CDR1 MNHNS and CDR2 SASEGT were looked up in the germline V gene. V is reduced by 3 bases and J by 4 bases, leaving a spacing of 16 bases between them. Enrolling through a virtual design, the prospective study's participants ranged in age from roughly 18 to 89 years and lived across approximately 25 United States geographic areas. In the prospective study, participants were assigned to cohorts based on the clinical history participants reported in a screening survey and a study questionnaire. Exposed participants were defined as having been in contact with someone with a PCR-confirmed or clinician-diagnosed COVID-19 case within 2 weeks of study entry. Each participant in the prospective study had whole blood, serum and a nasopharyngeal or oropharyngeal swab collected by mobile phlebotomists. Over a roughly two-month period, participants in the prospective study had the option of providing additional blood draws and questionnaires. Before DNA extraction, blood samples from the prospective study were shipped at room temperature or frozen.

This TCR came from a woman between 50 and 59 years old who had been exposed to COVID-19. The chain joins TRBV6-1 to TRBJ2-7, and perhaps TRBD1 as D gene, on 6 matching bases. Source material: PBMCs or T cells enriched from blood (not recorded which). The CDR3 in this case is CASSDLQGFGYEQYF. In nucleotides, the sequence is TGTGCCAGCAGTGACCTACAGGGTTTTGGGTACGAGCAGTACTTC.